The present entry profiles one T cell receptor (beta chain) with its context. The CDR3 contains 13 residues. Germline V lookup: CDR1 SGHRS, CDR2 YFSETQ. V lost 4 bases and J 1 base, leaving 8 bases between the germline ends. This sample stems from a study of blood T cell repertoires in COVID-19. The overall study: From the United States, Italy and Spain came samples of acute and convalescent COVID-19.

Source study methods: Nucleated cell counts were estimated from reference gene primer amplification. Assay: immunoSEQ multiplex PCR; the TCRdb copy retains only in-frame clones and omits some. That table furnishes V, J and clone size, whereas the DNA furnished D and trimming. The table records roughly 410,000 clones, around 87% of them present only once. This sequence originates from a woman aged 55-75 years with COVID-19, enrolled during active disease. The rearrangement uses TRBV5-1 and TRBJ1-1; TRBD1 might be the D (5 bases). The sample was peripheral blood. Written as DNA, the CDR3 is TGCGCCAGCAGCGAACAGGCGAACACTGAAGCTTTCTTT. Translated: CASSEQANTEAFF.